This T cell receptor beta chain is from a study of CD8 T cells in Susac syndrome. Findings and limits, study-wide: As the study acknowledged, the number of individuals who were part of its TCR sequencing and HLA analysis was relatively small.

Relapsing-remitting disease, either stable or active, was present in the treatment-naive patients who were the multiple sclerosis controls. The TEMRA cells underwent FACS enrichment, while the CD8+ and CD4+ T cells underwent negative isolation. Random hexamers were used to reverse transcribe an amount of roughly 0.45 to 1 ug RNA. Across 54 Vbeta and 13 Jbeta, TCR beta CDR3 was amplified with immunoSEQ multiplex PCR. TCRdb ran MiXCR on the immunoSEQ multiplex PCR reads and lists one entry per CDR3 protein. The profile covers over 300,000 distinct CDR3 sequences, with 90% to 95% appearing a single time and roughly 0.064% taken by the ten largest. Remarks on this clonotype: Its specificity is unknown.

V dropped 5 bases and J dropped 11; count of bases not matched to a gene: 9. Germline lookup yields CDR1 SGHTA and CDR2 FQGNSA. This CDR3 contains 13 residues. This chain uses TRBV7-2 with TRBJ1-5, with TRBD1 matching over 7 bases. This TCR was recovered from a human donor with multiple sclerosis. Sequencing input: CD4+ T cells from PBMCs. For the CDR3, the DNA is TGTGCCAGCAGCCCCTGGACAGGTGGTACCCAGCATTTT. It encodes CASSPWTGGTQHF. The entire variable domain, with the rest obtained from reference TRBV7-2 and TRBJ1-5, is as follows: GAGVSQSPSNKVTEKGKDVELRCDPISGHTALYWYRQSLGQGLEFLIYFQGNSAPDKSGLPSDRFSAERTGGSVSTLTIQRTQQEDSAVYLCASSPWTGGTQHFGDGTRLSIL.